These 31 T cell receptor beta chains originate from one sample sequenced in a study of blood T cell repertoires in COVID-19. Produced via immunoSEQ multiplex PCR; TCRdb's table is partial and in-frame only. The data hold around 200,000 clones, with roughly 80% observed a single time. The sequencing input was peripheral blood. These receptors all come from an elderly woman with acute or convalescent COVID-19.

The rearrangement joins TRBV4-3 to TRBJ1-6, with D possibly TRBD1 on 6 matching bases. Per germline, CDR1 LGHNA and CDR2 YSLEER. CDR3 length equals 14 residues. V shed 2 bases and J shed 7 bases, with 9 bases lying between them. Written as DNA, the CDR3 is TGCGCCAGCAGCCAAACCCAGGGGAATTCACCCCTCCACTTT. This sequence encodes CASSQTQGNSPLHF.

The CDR3 is CASSRQLAGDRETQYF. CDR3 coding DNA: TGCGCCAGCAGCCGTCAGCTAGCGGGAGACCGGGAGACCCAGTACTTC. The V gene is TRBV5-1, the J gene TRBJ2-5; 10 bases align to TRBD2. Germline trimming cut 4 bases from V and 5 bases from J; bases unmatched to any gene: 11. CDR1 and CDR2 from the germline V gene are SGHRS and YFSETQ. CDR3 length equals 16 residues. Using reference TRBV5-1 and TRBJ2-5 for the parts outside the CDR3, the full variable domain is KAGVTQTPRYLIKTRGQQVTLSCSPISGHRSVSWYQQTPGQGLQFLFEYFSETQRNKGNFPGRFSGRQFSNSRSEMNVSTLELGDSALYLCASSRQLAGDRETQYFGPGTRLLVL.

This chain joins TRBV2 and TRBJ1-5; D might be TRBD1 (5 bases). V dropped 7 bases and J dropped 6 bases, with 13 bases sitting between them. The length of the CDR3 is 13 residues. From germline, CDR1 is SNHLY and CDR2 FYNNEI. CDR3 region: CASKSGRVQPQHF. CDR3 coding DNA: TGTGCCAGCAAGTCAGGGAGGGTTCAGCCCCAGCATTTT.

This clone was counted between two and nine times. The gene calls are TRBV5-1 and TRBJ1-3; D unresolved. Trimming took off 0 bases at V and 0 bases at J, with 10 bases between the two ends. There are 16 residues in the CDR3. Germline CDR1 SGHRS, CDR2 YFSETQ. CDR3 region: CASSLGAALSGNTIYF. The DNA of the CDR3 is TGCGCCAGCAGCTTGGGAGCCGCCCTCTCTGGAAACACCATATATTTT.

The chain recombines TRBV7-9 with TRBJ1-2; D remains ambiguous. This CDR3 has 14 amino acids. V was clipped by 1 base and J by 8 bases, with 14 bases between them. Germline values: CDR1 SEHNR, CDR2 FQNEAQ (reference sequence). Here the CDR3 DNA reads TGTGCCAGCAGCTTAGGCCAGATATATGAAGGCTACACCTTC. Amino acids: CASSLGQIYEGYTF. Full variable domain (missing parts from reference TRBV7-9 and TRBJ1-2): DTGVSQNPRHKITKRGQNVTFRCDPISEHNRLYWYRQTLGQGPEFLTYFQNEAQLEKSRLLSDRFSAERPKGSFSTLEIQRTEQGDSAMYLCASSLGQIYEGYTFGSGTRLTVV.

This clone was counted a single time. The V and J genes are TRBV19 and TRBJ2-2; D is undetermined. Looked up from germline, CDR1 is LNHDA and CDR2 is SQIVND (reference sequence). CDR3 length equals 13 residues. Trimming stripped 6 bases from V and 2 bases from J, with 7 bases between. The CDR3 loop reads CASSEVNTGELFF. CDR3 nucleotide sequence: TGTGCCAGTAGCGAGGTAAACACCGGGGAGCTGTTTTTT.

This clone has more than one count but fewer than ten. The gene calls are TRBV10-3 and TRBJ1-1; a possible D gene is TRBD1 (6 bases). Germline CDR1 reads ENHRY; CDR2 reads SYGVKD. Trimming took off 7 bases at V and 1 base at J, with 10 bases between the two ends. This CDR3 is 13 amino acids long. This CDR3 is CAIMGHTNTEAFF. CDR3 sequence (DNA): TGTGCCATCATGGGACATACGAACACTGAAGCTTTCTTT.

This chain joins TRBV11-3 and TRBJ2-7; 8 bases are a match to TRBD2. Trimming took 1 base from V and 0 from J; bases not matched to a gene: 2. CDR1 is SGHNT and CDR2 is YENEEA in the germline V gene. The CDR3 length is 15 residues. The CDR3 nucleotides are TGTGCCAGCAGCTTAGGGAGCGGGGGCTCCTACGAGCAGTACTTC. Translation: CASSLGSGGSYEQYF.

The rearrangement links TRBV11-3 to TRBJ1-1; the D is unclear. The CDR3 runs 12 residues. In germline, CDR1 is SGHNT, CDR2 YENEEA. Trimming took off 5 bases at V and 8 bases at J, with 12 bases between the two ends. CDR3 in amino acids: CASSQVRAEAFF. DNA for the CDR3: TGTGCCAGCAGCCAAGTGAGGGCCGAAGCTTTCTTT.

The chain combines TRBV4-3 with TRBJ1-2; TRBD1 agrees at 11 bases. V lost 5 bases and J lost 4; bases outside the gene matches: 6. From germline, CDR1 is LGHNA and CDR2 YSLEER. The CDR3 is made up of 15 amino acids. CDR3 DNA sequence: TGCGCCAGCAGCTCTGGGGACAGGGGGGCCTATGGCTACACCTTC. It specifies CASSSGDRGAYGYTF.

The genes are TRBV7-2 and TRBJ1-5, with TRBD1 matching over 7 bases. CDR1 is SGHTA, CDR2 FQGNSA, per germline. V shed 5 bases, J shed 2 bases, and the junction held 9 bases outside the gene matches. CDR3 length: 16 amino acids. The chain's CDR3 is CASSPREGAGNQPQHF. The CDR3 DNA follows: TGTGCCAGCAGCCCTCGGGAGGGGGCTGGCAATCAGCCCCAGCATTTT.

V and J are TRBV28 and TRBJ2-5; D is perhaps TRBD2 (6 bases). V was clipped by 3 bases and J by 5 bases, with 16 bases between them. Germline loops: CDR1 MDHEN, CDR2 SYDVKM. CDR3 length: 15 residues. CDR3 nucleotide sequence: TGTGCCAGCAGTTTCGTCACTAGCCGAGGGGAGACCCAGTACTTC. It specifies CASSFVTSRGETQYF.

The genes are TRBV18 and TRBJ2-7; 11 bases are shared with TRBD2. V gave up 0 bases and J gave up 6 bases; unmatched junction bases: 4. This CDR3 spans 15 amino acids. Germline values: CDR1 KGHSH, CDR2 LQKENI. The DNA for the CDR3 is TGTGCCAGCTCACCACCACTAGCGGGAGCAACCGAGCAGTACTTC. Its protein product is CASSPPLAGATEQYF.

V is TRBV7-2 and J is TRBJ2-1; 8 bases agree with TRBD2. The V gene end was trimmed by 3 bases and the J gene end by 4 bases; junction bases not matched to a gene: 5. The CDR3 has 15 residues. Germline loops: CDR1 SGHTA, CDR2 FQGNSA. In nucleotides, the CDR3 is TGTGCCAGCAGCTTTGGAGGACTAGCTTACAATGAGCAGTTCTTC. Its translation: CASSFGGLAYNEQFF.

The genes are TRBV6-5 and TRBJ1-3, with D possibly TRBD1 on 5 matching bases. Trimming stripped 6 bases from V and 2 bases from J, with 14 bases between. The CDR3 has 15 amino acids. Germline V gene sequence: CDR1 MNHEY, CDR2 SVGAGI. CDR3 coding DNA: TGTGCCAGCAGCGCCCTCCTGGACACTGGAAACACCATATATTTT. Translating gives CASSALLDTGNTIYF.

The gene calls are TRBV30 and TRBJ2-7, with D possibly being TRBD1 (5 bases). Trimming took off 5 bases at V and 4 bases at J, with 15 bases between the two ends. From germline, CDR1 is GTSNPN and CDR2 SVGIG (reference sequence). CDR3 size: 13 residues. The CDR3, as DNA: TGTGCCTGGGCACTCGATCAGGGTTACGAGCAGTACTTC. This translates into CAWALDQGYEQYF.

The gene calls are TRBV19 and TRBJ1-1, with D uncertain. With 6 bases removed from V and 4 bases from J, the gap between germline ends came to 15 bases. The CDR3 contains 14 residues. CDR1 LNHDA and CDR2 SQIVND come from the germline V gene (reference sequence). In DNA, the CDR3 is TGTGCCAGTAGCCGGTCCTCCCACGGCACTGAAGCTTTCTTT. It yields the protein CASSRSSHGTEAFF.

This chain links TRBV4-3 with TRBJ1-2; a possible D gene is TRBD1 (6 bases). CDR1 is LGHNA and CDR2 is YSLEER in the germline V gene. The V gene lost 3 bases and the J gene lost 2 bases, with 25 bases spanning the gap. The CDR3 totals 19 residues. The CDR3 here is CASSHTQGGTSGINYGYTF. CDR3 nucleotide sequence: TGCGCCAGCAGCCACACACAAGGAGGGACAAGCGGGATAAACTATGGCTACACCTTC.

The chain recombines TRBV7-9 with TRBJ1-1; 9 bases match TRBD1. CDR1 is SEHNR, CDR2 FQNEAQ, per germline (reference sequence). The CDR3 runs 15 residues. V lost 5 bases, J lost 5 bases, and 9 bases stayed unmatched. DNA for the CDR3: TGTGCCAGCAGCCTACTGACAGGGGGGTTTACTGAAGCTTTCTTT. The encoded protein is CASSLLTGGFTEAFF.

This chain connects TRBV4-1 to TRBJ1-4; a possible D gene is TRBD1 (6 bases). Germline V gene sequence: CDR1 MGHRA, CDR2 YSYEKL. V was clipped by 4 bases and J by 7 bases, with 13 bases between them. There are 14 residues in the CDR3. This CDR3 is CASSPGQIPEKLFF. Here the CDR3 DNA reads TGCGCCAGCAGCCCTGGACAGATCCCTGAAAAACTGTTTTTT.

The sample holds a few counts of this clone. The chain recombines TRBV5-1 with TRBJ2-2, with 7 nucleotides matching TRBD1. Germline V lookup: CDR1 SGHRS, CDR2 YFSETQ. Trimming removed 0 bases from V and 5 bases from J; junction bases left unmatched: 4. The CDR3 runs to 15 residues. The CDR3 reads CASSLEGARTGELFF. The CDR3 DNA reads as TGCGCCAGCAGCTTGGAGGGGGCGCGTACCGGGGAGCTGTTTTTT.

The CDR3 nucleotides read TGTGCCTGGAGTCTCCAGGGGTTTAATGAAAAACTGTTTTTT. It yields the protein CAWSLQGFNEKLFF. V gene TRBV30 combines with J gene TRBJ1-4; the D gene is possibly TRBD1 (6 bases). CDR3 size: 14 residues. CDR1 and CDR2 from the germline V gene are GTSNPN and SVGIG (reference sequence). Trimming cost V 2 bases and J 4 bases, with 11 bases left between them.

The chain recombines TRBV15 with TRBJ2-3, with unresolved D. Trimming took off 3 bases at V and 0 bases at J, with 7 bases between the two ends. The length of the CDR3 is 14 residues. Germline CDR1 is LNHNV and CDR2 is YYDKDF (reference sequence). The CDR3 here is CATSSGISTDTQYF. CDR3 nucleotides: TGTGCCACCAGCAGCGGTATTAGCACAGATACGCAGTATTTT.

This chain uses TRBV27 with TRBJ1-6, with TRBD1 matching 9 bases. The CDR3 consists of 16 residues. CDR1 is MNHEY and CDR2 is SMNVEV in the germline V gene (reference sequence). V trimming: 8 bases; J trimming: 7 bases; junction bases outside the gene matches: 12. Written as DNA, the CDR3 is TGTGCCAGCGGCGGGTGGGGACAGGGCTTAAATTCACCCCTCCACTTT. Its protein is CASGGWGQGLNSPLHF.

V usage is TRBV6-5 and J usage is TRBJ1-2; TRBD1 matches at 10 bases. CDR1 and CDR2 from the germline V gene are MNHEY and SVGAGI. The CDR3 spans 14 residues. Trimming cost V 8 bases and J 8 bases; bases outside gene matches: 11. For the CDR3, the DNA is TGTGCCAGCCAGCGGGACAGGGGCGCTGAAGGCTACACCTTC. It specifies CASQRDRGAEGYTF.

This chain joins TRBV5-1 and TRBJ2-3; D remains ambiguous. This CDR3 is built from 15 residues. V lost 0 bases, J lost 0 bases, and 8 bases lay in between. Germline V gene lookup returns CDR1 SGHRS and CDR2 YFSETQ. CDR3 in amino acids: CASSLDGASTDTQYF. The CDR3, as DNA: TGCGCCAGCAGCTTGGACGGAGCTAGCACAGATACGCAGTATTTT.

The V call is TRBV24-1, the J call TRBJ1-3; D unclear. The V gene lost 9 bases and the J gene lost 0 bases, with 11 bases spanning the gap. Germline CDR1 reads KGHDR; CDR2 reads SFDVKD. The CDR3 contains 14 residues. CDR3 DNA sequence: TGTGCCACCCAAAGTAGAGACTCTGGAAACACCATATATTTT. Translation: CATQSRDSGNTIYF.

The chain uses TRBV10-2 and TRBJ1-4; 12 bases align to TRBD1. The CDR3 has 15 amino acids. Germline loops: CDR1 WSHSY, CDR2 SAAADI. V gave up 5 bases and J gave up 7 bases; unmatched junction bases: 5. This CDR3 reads CASSTAGQGAEKLFF. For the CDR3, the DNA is TGCGCCAGCAGTACCGCGGGACAGGGGGCTGAAAAACTGTTTTTT.

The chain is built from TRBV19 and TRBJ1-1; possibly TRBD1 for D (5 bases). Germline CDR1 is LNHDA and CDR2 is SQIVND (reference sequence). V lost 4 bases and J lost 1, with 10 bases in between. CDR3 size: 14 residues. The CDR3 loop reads CASSNIGGNTEAFF. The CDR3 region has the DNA TGTGCCAGTAGTAACATCGGGGGGAACACTGAAGCTTTCTTT.

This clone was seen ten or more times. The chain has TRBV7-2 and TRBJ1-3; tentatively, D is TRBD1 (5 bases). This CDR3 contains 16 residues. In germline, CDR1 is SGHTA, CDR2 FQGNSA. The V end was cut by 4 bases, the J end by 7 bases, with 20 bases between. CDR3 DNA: TGTGCCAGCAGCTCAGATCCCGGGACGGGGGGGAACACCATATATTTT. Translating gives CASSSDPGTGGNTIYF.

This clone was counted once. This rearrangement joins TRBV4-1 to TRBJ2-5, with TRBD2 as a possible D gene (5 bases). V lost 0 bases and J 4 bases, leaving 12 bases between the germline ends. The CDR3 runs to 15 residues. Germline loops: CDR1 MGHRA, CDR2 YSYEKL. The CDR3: CASSQDRTALETQYF. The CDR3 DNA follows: TGCGCCAGCAGCCAAGATCGGACTGCCCTAGAGACCCAGTACTTC.